The 10 T cell receptor beta chains below come from one sample, sequenced in a study of OX40 agonist ivuxolimab in advanced cancers. Sequencing used immunoSEQ multiplex PCR; TCRdb keeps in-frame clones, though not all of them. The table records about 69,000 clones, about nine tenths of them present only once. Sequenced here: CD4+ or CD8+ T cells sorted from blood, sampled in a trial of the OX40 agonist ivuxolimab. These receptors all stem from an adult with an advanced solid tumor such as melanoma, head and neck, liver or kidney cancer.

The chain carries TRBV5-6 and TRBJ2-5; unclear D gene. Per germline, CDR1 SGHDT and CDR2 YYEEEE. The V gene lost 2 bases and the J gene lost 3 bases, with 8 bases spanning the gap. The CDR3 loop spans 13 amino acids. CDR3 in amino acids: CASSFEVEETQYF. The CDR3 DNA sequence: TGTGCCAGCAGCTTTGAAGTCGAAGAGACCCAGTACTTC.

This chain uses TRBV9 with TRBJ2-7; TRBD1 might be the D (5 bases). V was pared by 0 bases and J by 3 bases, with 13 bases between. The CDR3 is 15 amino acids. From germline, CDR1 is SGDLS and CDR2 YYNGEE. For the CDR3, the DNA is TGTGCCAGCAGCGTAGAAACAGGCGATCTCTACGAGCAGTACTTC. Encoded protein: CASSVETGDLYEQYF.

This chain's CDR3 is CASSQDRREGELFF. CDR3 in DNA: TGCGCCAGCAGCCAAGATAGAAGGGAGGGGGAGCTGTTTTTT. This rearrangement joins TRBV4-3 to TRBJ2-2; maybe TRBD2 (5 bases). Between the trimmed V and J ends, which lost 0 bases and 8 bases, there was a span of 10 bases. The CDR3 consists of 14 residues. Germline V CDR1 and CDR2: LGHNA, YSLEER.

The chain uses TRBV30 and TRBJ2-2; maybe TRBD2 (5 bases). The V gene's germline CDR1 is GTSNPN and CDR2 SVGIG (reference sequence). This CDR3 spans 14 amino acids. Deletions cut 7 bases from V and 3 bases from J, with 15 bases between. The CDR3 spells CASRVQRYTGELFF. In nucleotides, the CDR3 is TGTGCCTCTAGGGTCCAGCGGTACACCGGGGAGCTGTTTTTT.

The rearrangement joins TRBV19 to TRBJ1-5; no clear D. Trimming took off 1 base at V and 4 bases at J, with 2 bases between the two ends. This CDR3 is built from 12 residues. CDR1 LNHDA and CDR2 SQIVND come from the germline V gene (reference sequence). Written as DNA, the CDR3 is TGTGCCAGTAGTATAGTGAATCAGCCCCAGCATTTT. Its translation is CASSIVNQPQHF.

V is TRBV7-3 and J is TRBJ2-6, with D unclear. Germline V gene sequence: CDR1 SGHTA, CDR2 FQGTGA. The CDR3 loop spans 17 amino acids. Trimming removed 4 bases from V and 0 bases from J, with 13 bases in between. CDR3 amino acids: CASSSWQEHSGANVLTF. The CDR3 coding sequence is TGTGCCAGCAGCTCTTGGCAGGAGCACTCTGGGGCCAACGTCCTGACTTTC.

The chain links TRBV4-2 to TRBJ2-1; possible D gene TRBD2, 6 bases. V was shortened by 3 bases and J by 1 base, with 22 bases between the two germline ends. Germline assignment: CDR1 LGHNA and CDR2 YNFKEQ. The CDR3 runs to 19 residues. CDR3 coding DNA: TGTGCCAGCAGCCATCCCATAACGACTAGGATAGGGTCCTACAATGAGCAGTTCTTC. Translating gives CASSHPITTRIGSYNEQFF.

The chain uses TRBV27 and TRBJ1-5, with D unclear. The V end lost 5 bases, the J end lost 0 bases, and 8 bases lay between the germline ends. This CDR3 region has 14 residues. Germline CDR1 and CDR2: MNHEY and SMNVEV (reference sequence). The CDR3 nucleotides read TGTGCCAGCAGTCTTCACTATAGCAATCAGCCCCAGCATTTT. Its protein is CASSLHYSNQPQHF.

The J gene is TRBJ2-3, the V gene TRBV5-5; weak D call: TRBD2 (6 bases). CDR3 length: 15 residues. The V end lost 0 bases, the J end lost 5 bases, and 13 bases lay between the germline ends. The germline gives CDR1 SGHKS, CDR2 YYEKEE (reference sequence). The CDR3 sequence is CASSLELAGGDTQYF. The DNA for the CDR3 is TGTGCCAGCAGCTTGGAACTAGCCGGCGGAGATACGCAGTATTTT.

This chain joins TRBV6-1 and TRBJ2-5, with a weak D call TRBD2 (5 bases). V lost 2 bases to trimming and J lost 4 bases, with 8 bases between them. The CDR3 runs 13 residues. Germline V CDR1 and CDR2: MNHNS, SASEGT. The CDR3 is CASSEWERETQYF. DNA of the CDR3: TGTGCCAGCAGTGAATGGGAGAGAGAGACCCAGTACTTC.